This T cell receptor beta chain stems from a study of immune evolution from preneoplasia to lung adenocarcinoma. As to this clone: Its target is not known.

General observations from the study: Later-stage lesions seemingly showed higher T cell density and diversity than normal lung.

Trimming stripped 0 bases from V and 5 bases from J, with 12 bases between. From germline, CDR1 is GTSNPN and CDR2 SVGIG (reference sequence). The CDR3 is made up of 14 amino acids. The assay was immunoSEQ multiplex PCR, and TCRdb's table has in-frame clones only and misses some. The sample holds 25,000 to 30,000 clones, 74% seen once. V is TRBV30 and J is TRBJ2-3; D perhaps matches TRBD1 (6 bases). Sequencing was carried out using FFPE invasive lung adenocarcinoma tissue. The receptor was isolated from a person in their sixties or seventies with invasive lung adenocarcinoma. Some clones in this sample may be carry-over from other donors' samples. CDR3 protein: CAWSVQGAQDTQYF. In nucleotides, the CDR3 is TGTGCCTGGAGTGTACAGGGAGCACAAGATACGCAGTATTTT.